This T cell receptor (beta chain) was captured by sequencing in a study of glioma-infiltrating T cells. TCR alpha and beta CDR3 regions were amplified from RNA using iRepertoire nested multiplex PCR. One entry per CDR3 protein results from TCRdb running MiXCR on the multiplex PCR reads. The sample carries nearly 2,500 distinct CDR3 sequences, about two thirds recorded once. V was clipped by 5 bases and J by 3 bases, with 19 bases between them. The CDR3 loop spans 16 amino acids. CDR1 and CDR2 (germline): MNHNS, SASEGT. The receptor comes from a human donor with low-grade glioma or glioblastoma, undergoing nonglioma brain surgery, or in good health (not recorded which). V usage is TRBV6-1 and J usage is TRBJ1-2; maybe TRBD1 (6 bases). The sequenced sample consisted of glioma tissue, nonneoplastic brain tissue, or PBMCs (not recorded which). DNA of the CDR3: TGTGCCAGCAGTTGGTCAACAGGGAGGGGCCACTATGGCTACACCTTC. Amino acids: CASSWSTGRGHYGYTF.